The source of this T cell receptor beta chain is a study of blood T cell repertoires in COVID-19. Germline V gene sequence: CDR1 MNHEY, CDR2 SVGAGI. This CDR3 has 15 residues. V was cut by 9 bases and J by 0 bases, with 15 bases left in between. Per the authors' pipeline: Using reference gene primer amplification, nucleated cell counts were estimated. Using immunoSEQ multiplex PCR, the repertoire was profiled, and TCRdb retains in-frame clones only, with some absent. V, J and clone size derive from that table, while D and trimming were established from the DNA sequence. Here the sample spans 150,000 to 170,000 clones, less than 95% being singletons.

The chain uses TRBV6-5 and TRBJ1-3; unclear D gene. The clonotype was recovered from a man aged 50-59 years with acute or convalescent COVID-19. The sequenced material came from peripheral blood. CDR3 amino acids: CASKVDSSSGNTIYF. The CDR3 DNA follows: TGTGCCAGTAAAGTGGACTCAAGCTCTGGAAACACCATATATTTT.